This T cell receptor (beta chain) comes out of a study of early T cells in non-severe SARS-CoV-2 infection. Using its own MiXCR run on the 5' RACE reads, TCRdb lists one record per CDR3 protein. Here the sample spans 55,000 to 75,000 distinct CDR3 sequences, 6.5% to 8.5% being singletons. Germline assignment: CDR1 MNHNY and CDR2 SVGAGI (reference sequence). This CDR3 comprises 15 residues. J was trimmed by 7 bases and V by 6 bases; bases with no gene match: 10. This clonotype was counted ten times or more. Sequenced input: whole blood. The rearrangement uses TRBV6-6 and TRBJ1-5; 9 bases are shared with TRBD1. The TCR comes from an adult who was a healthcare worker with PCR-confirmed SARS-CoV-2 infection or an uninfected control (not recorded which). CDR3 DNA sequence: TGTGCCAGCAGAAGGGGACAGGGAGAAAACCAGCCCCAGCATTTT. This translates into CASRRGQGENQPQHF.